This TCR beta chain stems from a study of a mutant IDH1 vaccine in newly diagnosed glioma. Overall study: Initiation of the vaccine course occurred 4-6 weeks after radiotherapy alone, or alongside temozolomide cycles. Patients were pretreated with radiotherapy, temozolomide, or both, mostly both. Whole-study findings and limits: Of all patients, 85% to 95% showed vaccine-induced immune responses.

With respect to this clone: What it recognizes is unknown.

Produced via immunoSEQ multiplex PCR; TCRdb's table is partial and in-frame only. This sample has around 30,000 clones, with 90% found just once. This sample's time point: week 11, during vaccination. Each dose delivered 300 ug of mutant IDH1 20-mer peptide subcutaneously with imiquimod. Donors' newly diagnosed IDH1-mutant WHO grade 3 or 4 astrocytomas lacked nuclear ATRX. Trimming cost V 1 base and J 2 bases, with 6 bases left between them. The germline CDR1 and CDR2 sequences are SGHVS and FQNEAQ. There are 13 residues in the CDR3. This specimen was PBMCs, taken from a glioma patient whose treatment included an IDH1 peptide vaccine. V gene TRBV7-8 combines with J gene TRBJ2-7; D could derive from TRBD1 or TRBD2 (5 bases each). This TCR came from a young man with glioma. The CDR3 region has the DNA TGTGCCAGCAGCTTAGGGGACCCCTACGAGCAGTACTTC. Its protein product is CASSLGDPYEQYF. Full variable domain (outside the CDR3, taken from reference TRBV7-8 and TRBJ2-7): GAGVSQSPRYKVAKRGQDVALRCDPISGHVSLFWYQQALGQGPEFLTYFQNEAQLDKSGLPSDRFFAERPEGSVSTLKIQRTQQEDSAVYLCASSLGDPYEQYFGPGTRLTVT.